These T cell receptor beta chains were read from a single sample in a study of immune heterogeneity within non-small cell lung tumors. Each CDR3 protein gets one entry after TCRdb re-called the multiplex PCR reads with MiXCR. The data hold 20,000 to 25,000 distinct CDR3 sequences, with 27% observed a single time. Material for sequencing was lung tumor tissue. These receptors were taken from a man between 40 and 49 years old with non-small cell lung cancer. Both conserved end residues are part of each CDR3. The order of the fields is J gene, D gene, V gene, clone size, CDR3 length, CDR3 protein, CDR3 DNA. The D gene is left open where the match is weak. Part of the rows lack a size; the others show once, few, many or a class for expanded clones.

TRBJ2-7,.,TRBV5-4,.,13,CAGSLEGGYEQYF,TGTGCCGGCAGCTTGGAGGGGGGGTACGAGCAGTACTTC
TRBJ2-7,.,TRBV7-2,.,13,CASSLRQLDEQYF,TGTGCCAGCAGCTTACGACAGCTGGACGAGCAGTACTTC
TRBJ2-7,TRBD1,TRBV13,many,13,CASSLEGTGNWYF,TGTGCCAGCAGCTTAGAAGGGACAGGGAATTGGTACTTC
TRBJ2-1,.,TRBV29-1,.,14,CSIGSAGWYNEQFF,TGCAGCATTGGGTCGGCGGGATGGTACAATGAGCAGTTCTTC
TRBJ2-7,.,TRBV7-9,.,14,CASSPPGHSYEQYF,TGTGCCAGCAGCCCCCCCGGACATTCCTACGAGCAGTACTTC
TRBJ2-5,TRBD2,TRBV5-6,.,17,CASSLVSSGMGGETQYF,TGTGCCAGCAGCTTGGTCTCTAGCGGGATGGGCGGGGAGACCCAGTACTTC
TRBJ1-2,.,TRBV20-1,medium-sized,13,CSASDRSIRGYTF,TGCAGTGCTAGCGACAGGTCGATACGGGGCTACACCTTC
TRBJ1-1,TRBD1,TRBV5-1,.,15,CASSLAGGGAGEAFF,TGCGCCAGCAGCTTGGCAGGGGGCGGTGCGGGTGAAGCTTTCTTT
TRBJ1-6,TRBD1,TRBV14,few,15,CASSQRQGENSPLHF,TGTGCCAGCAGCCAACGACAGGGGGAAAATTCACCCCTCCACTTT
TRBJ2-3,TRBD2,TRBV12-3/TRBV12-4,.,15,CASRVAGVGVTAQYF,TGTGCCAGCAGGGTAGCGGGAGTGGGGGTCACGGCGCAGTATTTT
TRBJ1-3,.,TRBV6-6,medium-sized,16,CASSYEGSPSGNTIYF,TGTGCCAGCAGTTACGAGGGCAGCCCCTCTGGAAACACCATATATTTT
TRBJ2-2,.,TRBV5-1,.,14,CASSSSTNTGELFF,TGCGCCAGCAGCTCCAGCACCAACACCGGGGAGCTGTTTTTT
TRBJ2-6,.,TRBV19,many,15,CASSIISSGANVLTF,TGTGCCAGTAGTATAATCAGCTCTGGGGCCAACGTCCTGACTTTC
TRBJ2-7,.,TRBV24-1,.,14,CDTNDGGPPYEQYF,TGTGACACCAATGATGGGGGACCTCCCTACGAGCAGTACTTC
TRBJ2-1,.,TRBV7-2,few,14,CASSFRQANNEQFF,TGTGCCAGCAGCTTTAGGCAGGCAAACAATGAGCAGTTCTTC
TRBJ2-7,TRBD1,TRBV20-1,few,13,CSARGDSPYEQYF,TGCAGTGCTAGAGGGGACAGCCCCTACGAGCAGTACTTC
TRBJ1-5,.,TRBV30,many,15,CAWSVRGTSNQPQHF,TGTGCCTGGAGTGTTCGGGGGACTTCCAATCAGCCCCAGCATTTT
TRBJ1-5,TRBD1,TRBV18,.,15,CASSEGQGIGQPQHF,TGTGCCAGCTCAGAGGGACAGGGGATAGGACAGCCCCAGCATTTT
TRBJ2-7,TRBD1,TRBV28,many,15,CASSFRQGASYEQYF,TGTGCCAGCAGTTTTCGGCAGGGGGCTTCCTACGAGCAGTACTTC
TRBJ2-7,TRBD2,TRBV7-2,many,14,CASSLAGGRTEQYF,TGTGCCAGCAGCTTAGCGGGCGGGAGGACCGAGCAGTACTTC
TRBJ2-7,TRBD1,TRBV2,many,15,CASSSAGTGLNEQYF,TGTGCCAGCAGTTCGGCCGGGACAGGGTTGAACGAGCAGTACTTC
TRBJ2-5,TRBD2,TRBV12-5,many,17,CASGFSGRPQIQETQYF,TGTGCTAGTGGTTTTAGCGGGAGACCCCAAATCCAAGAGACCCAGTACTTC
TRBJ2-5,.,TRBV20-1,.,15,CSANPPGRPQETQYF,TGCAGTGCTAACCCCCCCGGACGACCTCAAGAGACCCAGTACTTC
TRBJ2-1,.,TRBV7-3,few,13,CASSLGGADEQFF,TGTGCCAGCAGCTTAGGGGGGGCCGATGAGCAGTTCTTC
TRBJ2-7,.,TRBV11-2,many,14,CASSLQHGSYEQYF,TGTGCCAGCAGCTTACAGCATGGCTCCTACGAGCAGTACTTC
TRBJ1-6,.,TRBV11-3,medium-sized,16,CASSLPRGRVNSPLHF,TGTGCCAGCAGCTTACCGAGGGGAAGGGTTAATTCACCCCTCCACTTT
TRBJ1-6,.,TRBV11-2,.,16,CASSPTQGHYNSPLHF,TGTGCCAGCAGCCCCACCCAAGGACACTATAATTCACCCCTCCACTTT
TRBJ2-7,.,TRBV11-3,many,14,CASSPDGGRLEQYF,TGTGCCAGCAGCCCAGATGGGGGTCGACTCGAGCAGTACTTC
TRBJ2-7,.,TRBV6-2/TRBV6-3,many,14,CASKPRGSTYEQYF,TGTGCCAGCAAACCGCGGGGATCGACCTACGAGCAGTACTTC
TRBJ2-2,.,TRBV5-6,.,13,CASTSRPAGELFF,TGTGCCAGCACCTCCCGACCCGCCGGGGAGCTGTTTTTT
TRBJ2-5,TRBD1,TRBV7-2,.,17,CASSLGSGDRAQETQYF,TGTGCCAGCAGCTTGGGAAGTGGGGACAGGGCCCAAGAGACCCAGTACTTC
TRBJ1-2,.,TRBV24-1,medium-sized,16,CATSALSTSGMDGYTF,TGTGCCACCAGTGCGCTGTCCACCTCAGGGATGGATGGCTACACCTTC
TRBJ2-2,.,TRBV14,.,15,CASSQAGVGSGELFF,TGTGCCAGCAGCCAAGCGGGAGTCGGATCCGGGGAGCTGTTTTTT
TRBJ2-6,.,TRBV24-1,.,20,CATSDSLGGGPSSGANVLTF,TGTGCCACCAGTGATTCTTTAGGGGGGGGGCCCTCCTCTGGGGCCAACGTCCTGACTTTC
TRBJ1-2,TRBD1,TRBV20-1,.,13,CSARAGTGVGYTF,TGCAGTGCTAGAGCCGGGACAGGGGTTGGCTACACCTTC
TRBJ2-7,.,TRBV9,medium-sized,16,CASSKRGSSGDYEQYF,TGTGCCAGCAGCAAGAGGGGGAGTAGCGGAGATTACGAGCAGTACTTC
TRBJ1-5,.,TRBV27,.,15,CAISRGGQGNQPQQF,TGTGCCATCAGCCGGGGGGGGCAGGGCAATCAGCCCCAGCAATTT
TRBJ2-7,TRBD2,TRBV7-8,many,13,CASRNSGRYEQYF,TGTGCCAGCAGAAACAGCGGGAGATACGAGCAGTACTTC
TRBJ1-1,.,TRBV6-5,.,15,CASSYVLGADTEAFF,TGTGCCAGCAGTTACGTACTCGGGGCGGACACTGAAGCTTTCTTT
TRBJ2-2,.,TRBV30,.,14,CAWAFPSATGELFF,TGTGCCTGGGCCTTTCCGTCCGCCACCGGGGAGCTGTTTTTT
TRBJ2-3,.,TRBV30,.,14,CAWSWARNTDTQYF,TGTGCCTGGAGTTGGGCTAGAAACACAGATACGCAGTATTTT
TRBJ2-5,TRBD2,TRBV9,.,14,CASSGTSGSETQYF,TGTGCCAGCAGCGGGACTAGCGGGAGTGAGACCCAGTACTTC
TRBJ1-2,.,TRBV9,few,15,CASSVAGYDNYGYTF,TGTGCCAGCAGCGTGGCAGGATACGATAACTATGGCTACACCTTC
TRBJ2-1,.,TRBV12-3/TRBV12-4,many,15,CASSPGTPWYNEQFF,TGTGCCAGCAGCCCAGGGACTCCATGGTACAATGAGCAGTTCTTC
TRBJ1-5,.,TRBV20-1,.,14,CSARRNRANQPQHF,TGCAGTGCTAGACGAAACAGGGCTAATCAGCCCCAGCATTTT
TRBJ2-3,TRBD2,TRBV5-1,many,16,CASSLPSGRRGDTQYF,TGCGCCAGCAGCTTACCTAGCGGGAGGCGGGGAGATACGCAGTATTTT
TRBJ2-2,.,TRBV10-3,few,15,CAIRRGFANTGELFF,TGTGCCATCAGAAGGGGTTTCGCGAACACCGGGGAGCTGTTTTTT
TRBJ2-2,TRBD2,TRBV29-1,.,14,CSVASGTGGGELFF,TGCAGCGTTGCCAGCGGGACCGGTGGCGGGGAGCTGTTTTTT
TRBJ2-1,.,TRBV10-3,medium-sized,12,CAISKVVNEQFF,TGTGCCATCAGTAAGGTCGTCAATGAGCAGTTCTTC
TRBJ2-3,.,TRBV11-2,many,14,CASSSPTGGDTQYF,TGTGCCAGCAGCTCCCCCACAGGTGGAGATACGCAGTATTTT
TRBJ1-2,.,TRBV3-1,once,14,CASSFSGQFYGYTF,TGTGCCAGCTCTTTTTCGGGCCAGTTTTATGGCTACACCTTC
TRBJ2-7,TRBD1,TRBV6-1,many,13,CASTLTGIGEQYF,TGTGCCAGCACGTTGACAGGGATAGGGGAGCAGTACTTC
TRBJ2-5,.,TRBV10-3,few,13,CAISDPAKETQYF,TGTGCCATCAGTGACCCTGCAAAAGAGACCCAGTACTTC
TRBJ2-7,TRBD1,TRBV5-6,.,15,CASSRGTGLYGEQYF,TGTGCCAGCAGCCGCGGGACAGGCCTGTACGGCGAGCAGTACTTC
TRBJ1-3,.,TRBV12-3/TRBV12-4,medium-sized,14,CASSSINSPNTIYF,TGTGCCAGCAGTTCCATTAATTCTCCGAACACCATATATTTT
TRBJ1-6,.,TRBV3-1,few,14,CASSLSRRDSPLHF,TGTGCCAGCAGCCTCTCCCGCAGAGATTCACCCCTCCACTTT
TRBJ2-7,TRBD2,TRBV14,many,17,CASSPGLAGVQSYEQYF,TGTGCCAGCAGCCCAGGACTAGCGGGAGTCCAATCCTACGAGCAGTACTTC